The 5 T cell receptor beta chains below all came from one sample that was sequenced in a study of cytomegalovirus exposure and HLA in healthy donors. It was with 60 Vbeta and 13 Jbeta primers that the PCR ran. The assay was immunoSEQ multiplex PCR, and TCRdb's table has in-frame clones only and misses some. The table has under 200,000 clones, roughly an eighth seen once. The sample comprised PBMCs. These receptors were taken from a man over 45 in good health and CMV-seropositive.

The rearrangement joins TRBV4-1 to TRBJ1-6, with D perhaps TRBD1 (5 bases). Trimming removed 2 bases at V and 3 bases at J, with 11 bases between. This CDR3 region has 16 residues. Germline-derived CDR1 and CDR2 are MGHRA and YSYEKL. CDR3 sequence reads: CASSQTRGFYNSPLHF. The DNA of the CDR3 is TGCGCCAGCAGCCAAACAAGGGGCTTCTATAATTCACCCCTCCACTTT.

J is TRBJ1-5 and V is TRBV18, with unresolved D. Trimming took off 3 bases at V and 5 bases at J, with 11 bases between the two ends. Germline V gene sequence: CDR1 KGHSH, CDR2 LQKENI. CDR3 length: 14 amino acids. CDR3 amino acids: CASSPGGSDQPQHF. For the CDR3, the DNA is TGTGCCAGCTCACCGGGAGGTAGTGATCAGCCCCAGCATTTT.

There are a few counts of this clone. The chain couples TRBV7-8 to TRBJ2-5; D perhaps matches TRBD1 (6 bases). This CDR3 contains 14 residues. V gave up 5 bases and J gave up 1 base, with 11 bases separating them. The germline CDR1 and CDR2 sequences are SGHVS and FQNEAQ. CDR3 DNA: TGTGCCAGCAGCATTACAGGGATCCAAGAGACCCAGTACTTC. This translates into CASSITGIQETQYF.

This clone was seen more than once but under ten times. This chain uses TRBV27 with TRBJ1-1, with D hard to call. Germline lookup yields CDR1 MNHEY and CDR2 SMNVEV (reference sequence). Trimming removed 2 bases from V and 6 bases from J, with 7 bases in between. CDR3 length: 12 residues. The CDR3 spells CASSLVGSEAFF. The DNA for the CDR3 is TGTGCCAGCAGTTTAGTCGGGTCTGAAGCTTTCTTT.

V usage is TRBV25-1 and J usage is TRBJ1-2; D may be TRBD1 (5 bases). The germline gives CDR1 MGHDK, CDR2 SYGVNS. Trimming pared 1 base from V and 3 bases from J, leaving 12 bases between. This CDR3 comprises 15 residues. CDR3 amino acids: CASSELGGLHYGYTF. In nucleotides, the CDR3 is TGTGCCAGCAGTGAATTGGGGGGACTCCACTATGGCTACACCTTC.